Each of the 26 T cell receptor beta chains below was sequenced from the same sample in a study of blood T cell repertoires in COVID-19. Profiling relied on immunoSEQ multiplex PCR, and the TCRdb table lists in-frame clones only, not all of them. The table has around 150,000 clones, roughly 86% seen once; the top ten hold 3.9%. The sequenced material came from peripheral blood. The receptor source for this set is a woman in her fifties or sixties who had recovered from COVID-19.

The J gene is TRBJ1-6, the V gene TRBV5-1, with TRBD1 identical over 11 bases. Germline V gene lookup returns CDR1 SGHRS and CDR2 YFSETQ. Trimming cost V 4 bases and J 4 bases; bases outside gene matches: 7. The CDR3 totals 17 residues. CDR3 residues: CASSKGQGVDYNSPLHF. The CDR3 region has the DNA TGCGCCAGCAGCAAGGGACAGGGGGTCGATTATAATTCACCCCTCCACTTT.

CDR3 bases: TGCGCCAGCAGCTCTACTTCGAACACCGGGGAGCTGTTTTTT. Protein product: CASSSTSNTGELFF. The chain couples TRBV5-1 to TRBJ2-2; D unclear. The ends were cut back, 3 bases at V and 0 bases at J, with 6 bases in the middle. Germline V gene lookup returns CDR1 SGHRS and CDR2 YFSETQ. The CDR3 length is 14 residues. Together with reference TRBV5-1 and TRBJ2-2, the CDR3 gives the full variable domain: KAGVTQTPRYLIKTRGQQVTLSCSPISGHRSVSWYQQTPGQGLQFLFEYFSETQRNKGNFPGRFSGRQFSNSRSEMNVSTLELGDSALYLCASSSTSNTGELFFGEGSRLTVL.

The gene calls are TRBV30 and TRBJ1-6, with a possible D match to TRBD1 (6 bases). There are 11 residues in the CDR3. Germline values: CDR1 GTSNPN, CDR2 SVGIG (reference sequence). Deletions cut 6 bases from V and 8 bases from J, with 8 bases between. The DNA for the CDR3 is TGTGCCTGCAGGGGCGATTCACCCCTCCACTTT. Its translation is CACRGDSPLHF.

This clone was found many times. This chain joins TRBV5-1 and TRBJ2-5; 10 bases align to TRBD2. J gave up 5 bases and V 2 bases, and 3 bases lay outside the gene matches. Germline CDR1 and CDR2: SGHRS and YFSETQ. CDR3 size: 14 residues. This CDR3 reads CASSLAGGPETQYF. DNA of the CDR3: TGCGCCAGCAGCTTAGCGGGGGGGCCGGAGACCCAGTACTTC. Variable domain in full (rest from reference TRBV5-1 and TRBJ2-5): KAGVTQTPRYLIKTRGQQVTLSCSPISGHRSVSWYQQTPGQGLQFLFEYFSETQRNKGNFPGRFSGRQFSNSRSEMNVSTLELGDSALYLCASSLAGGPETQYFGPGTRLLVL.

V and J are TRBV2 and TRBJ2-7; 7 nucleotides align to TRBD1. CDR3 length equals 14 residues. V trimming: 1 base; J trimming: 5 bases; junction bases outside the gene matches: 5. Germline V CDR1 and CDR2: SNHLY, FYNNEI. Written as DNA, the CDR3 is TGTGCCAGCAGTGAAGGAGCGACAGGGCACGAGCAGTACTTC. Protein sequence: CASSEGATGHEQYF.

The V and J genes are TRBV19 and TRBJ2-7, with a possible D match to TRBD1 (6 bases). From germline, CDR1 is LNHDA and CDR2 SQIVND (reference sequence). V lost 5 bases and J 3 bases, leaving 17 bases between the germline ends. CDR3 length equals 15 residues. The DNA for the CDR3 is TGTGCCAGTAGTCCATCAGGGGCAGGGGACTACGAGCAGTACTTC. Its protein product is CASSPSGAGDYEQYF.

The gene calls are TRBV6-2 or TRBV6-3 and TRBJ2-7; 12 bases are shared with TRBD1. V shed 2 bases and J 3 bases; nucleotides not matched to a gene: 11. Germline CDR1 reads MNHEY; CDR2 reads SVGEGT. The CDR3 loop spans 18 amino acids. This CDR3 reads CASSYGTGGPQVDYEQYF. CDR3 nucleotide sequence: TGTGCCAGCAGTTACGGGACAGGGGGCCCCCAGGTCGACTACGAGCAGTACTTC.

The chain has TRBV12-3 or TRBV12-4 and TRBJ1-1; 7 positions match TRBD1. V shed 7 bases and J 0 bases; nucleotides not matched to a gene: 2. This CDR3 comprises 13 residues. Written as DNA, the CDR3 is TGTGCCAGCACCGGGACAGTGAACACTGAAGCTTTCTTT. This codes for CASTGTVNTEAFF.

The chain couples TRBV7-8 to TRBJ2-7, with 9 bases matching TRBD1. V shed 5 bases, J shed 1 base, and the junction held 9 bases outside the gene matches. This CDR3 is 16 amino acids long. Germline V gene lookup returns CDR1 SGHVS and CDR2 FQNEAQ. The CDR3 here is CASSARTGDRSYEQYF. CDR3 coding DNA: TGTGCCAGCAGCGCCCGGACAGGGGATAGGTCCTACGAGCAGTACTTC.

J is TRBJ2-1 and V is TRBV9; TRBD1 matches 8 bases. CDR3 length: 15 amino acids. Germline-derived CDR1 and CDR2 are SGDLS and YYNGEE. The V segment lost 3 bases and the J segment 4 bases; nucleotides outside the gene matches: 6. CDR3 coding DNA: TGTGCCAGCAGCGCCACCGGGACAGGTTACAATGAGCAGTTCTTC. This encodes CASSATGTGYNEQFF.

This chain connects TRBV2 to TRBJ1-2, with 7 bases fitting TRBD1. CDR1 is SNHLY, CDR2 FYNNEI, per germline. The CDR3 runs to 14 residues. V gave up 6 bases and J gave up 5 bases; unmatched junction bases: 9. In DNA, the CDR3 is TGTGCCAGCAGCGAACAGGGGAATTTTTATGGCTACACCTTC. Protein product: CASSEQGNFYGYTF. The whole variable domain, remainder taken from reference TRBV2 and TRBJ1-2, is EPEVTQTPSHQVTQMGQEVILRCVPISNHLYFYWYRQILGQKVEFLVSFYNNEISEKSEIFDDQFSVERPDGSNFTLKIRSTKLEDSAMYFCASSEQGNFYGYTFGSGTRLTVV.

The J gene is TRBJ1-3, the V gene TRBV2; TRBD1 might be the D (5 bases). Trimming stripped 6 bases from V and 4 bases from J, with 13 bases between. The germline V gene encodes CDR1 SNHLY and CDR2 FYNNEI. This CDR3 comprises 14 residues. The CDR3 spells CASRGGSAGNTIYF. The CDR3 DNA reads as TGTGCCAGCAGGGGGGGATCTGCCGGAAACACCATATATTTT. The full variable domain, completed using reference TRBV2 and TRBJ1-3, is EPEVTQTPSHQVTQMGQEVILRCVPISNHLYFYWYRQILGQKVEFLVSFYNNEISEKSEIFDDQFSVERPDGSNFTLKIRSTKLEDSAMYFCASRGGSAGNTIYFGEGSWLTVV.

CDR3 residues: CASSPAPTGSNYGYTF. CDR3 nucleotides: TGCGCCAGCAGCCCAGCCCCCACAGGGTCCAACTATGGCTACACCTTC. The chain couples TRBV5-1 to TRBJ1-2, with D tentatively TRBD1 (6 bases). The CDR3 runs 16 residues. CDR1 SGHRS and CDR2 YFSETQ come from the germline V gene. The V gene lost 4 bases and the J gene lost 2 bases, with 18 bases spanning the gap.

This clone came up once. J is TRBJ1-6 and V is TRBV28, with D maybe TRBD1 (6 bases). Germline CDR1 and CDR2: MDHEN and SYDVKM. Trimming took off 5 bases at V and 10 bases at J, with 15 bases between the two ends. The CDR3 sequence is 14 residues long. The CDR3 DNA reads as TGTGCCAGCAGTCCGCAGGACAGTCGCTCACCCCTCCACTTT. It specifies CASSPQDSRSPLHF.

The genes are TRBV19 and TRBJ2-6; TRBD1 matches 10 bases. Germline V lookup: CDR1 LNHDA, CDR2 SQIVND (reference sequence). The CDR3 loop spans 18 amino acids. The J segment lost 0 bases and the V segment lost 5 bases, leaving 7 bases of the junction unmatched. CDR3 residues: CASSSRQGASSGANVLTF. The CDR3 DNA sequence: TGTGCCAGTAGTTCCCGACAGGGGGCCTCCTCTGGGGCCAACGTCCTGACTTTC.

This chain uses TRBV11-3 with TRBJ2-2, with TRBD1 matching over 11 bases. The CDR3 extends over 18 amino acids. CDR1 SGHNT and CDR2 YENEEA come from the germline V gene. Trimming took 5 bases from V and 5 from J; bases not matched to a gene: 13. The CDR3 DNA sequence: TGTGCCAGCAGCCAACTTTTAGGACAGGGGGCGCGGACCGGGGAGCTGTTTTTT. Residues: CASSQLLGQGARTGELFF.

CDR3 amino acids: CASSSINRRETEAFF. CDR3 in DNA: TGTGCCAGCAGTTCAATCAATCGACGGGAGACTGAAGCTTTCTTT. The V gene is TRBV28, the J gene TRBJ1-1, with D unclear. V was clipped by 4 bases and J by 5 bases, with 17 bases between them. CDR1 is MDHEN, CDR2 SYDVKM, per germline. CDR3 length: 15 residues.

V and J are TRBV3-1 (or the pseudogene TRBV3-2) and TRBJ2-2; 8 bases map to TRBD1. The CDR3 has 17 amino acids. Losses at the gene ends were 4 bases for V and 2 bases for J; bases not matched to a gene: 9. Germline V gene lookup returns CDR1 LGHDT and CDR2 YNNKEL (reference sequence). CDR3 region: CASSRPTGAINTGELFF. As DNA, the CDR3 is TGTGCCAGCAGCCGCCCGACAGGGGCTATAAACACCGGGGAGCTGTTTTTT.

The rearrangement joins TRBV19 to TRBJ2-1; the match to TRBD1 covers 8 bases. Germline trimming cut 5 bases from V and 2 bases from J; bases unmatched to any gene: 8. The CDR3 is 16 amino acids. The germline V gene encodes CDR1 LNHDA and CDR2 SQIVND (reference sequence). The CDR3 protein is CASSPPVQGAYNEQFF. As DNA, the CDR3 is TGTGCCAGTAGTCCACCGGTACAGGGGGCCTACAATGAGCAGTTCTTC.

V gene TRBV5-4 combines with J gene TRBJ2-7; 7 bases align to TRBD1. This CDR3 has 13 amino acids. The J segment lost 4 bases and the V segment lost 4 bases, leaving 5 bases of the junction unmatched. CDR1 SGHNT and CDR2 YYREEE come from the germline V gene (reference sequence). The CDR3: CASSKDRTYEQYF. The CDR3 bases are TGTGCCAGCAGCAAGGACAGGACTTACGAGCAGTACTTC.

This chain joins TRBV5-5 and TRBJ1-5, with D possibly TRBD1 on 5 matching bases. CDR1 is SGHKS and CDR2 is YYEKEE in the germline V gene (reference sequence). Trimming stripped 4 bases from V and 7 bases from J, with 12 bases between. The CDR3 loop spans 13 amino acids. CDR3 loop: CASSLQEYQPQHF. The CDR3 DNA sequence: TGTGCCAGCAGCCTACAGGAGTACCAGCCCCAGCATTTT.

The chain is built from TRBV28 and TRBJ1-6; TRBD1 matches 8 bases. The V segment lost 3 bases and the J segment 11 bases; nucleotides outside the gene matches: 6. There are 14 residues in the CDR3. Germline assignment: CDR1 MDHEN and CDR2 SYDVKM. The DNA of the CDR3 is TGTGCCAGCAGTTTGCAGGGGGCAAATCCACCCCTCCACTTT. Its translation is CASSLQGANPPLHF.

The chain joins TRBV6-5 to TRBJ1-2; maybe TRBD1 (5 bases). The CDR3 is 15 residues long. Looked up from germline, CDR1 is MNHEY and CDR2 is SVGAGI. V gave up 4 bases and J gave up 0 bases, with 12 bases separating them. CDR3 DNA: TGTGCCAGCAGTTCTCAGGGTTCAGCTAACTATGGCTACACCTTC. Its protein product is CASSSQGSANYGYTF.

Worth noting for this clone: The identical CDR3 is also encoded by other nucleotide sequences in the sample. The chain is built from TRBV4-1 and TRBJ1-5; 7 bases agree with TRBD1. The J segment lost 3 bases and the V segment lost 3 bases, leaving 2 bases of the junction unmatched. Germline CDR1 MGHRA, CDR2 YSYEKL. The CDR3 covers 14 residues. The CDR3 nucleotides are TGCGCCAGCAGCCAGGACAGGTCCAATCAGCCCCAGCATTTT. This encodes CASSQDRSNQPQHF.

The CDR3, as DNA: TGTGCCAGCAGTGAGGGCCTAAGTTATGAAAAACTGTTTTTT. Translating gives CASSEGLSYEKLFF. This chain uses TRBV2 with TRBJ1-4, with D unresolved. The CDR3 extends over 14 amino acids. Trimming took 3 bases from V and 6 from J, leaving 11 bases between them. Germline V lookup: CDR1 SNHLY, CDR2 FYNNEI.

This rearrangement joins TRBV7-9 to TRBJ2-3; 11 positions match TRBD2. V shed 2 bases, J shed 3 bases, and the junction held 1 base outside the gene matches. The CDR3 spans 15 residues. Germline-derived CDR1 and CDR2 are SEHNR and FQNEAQ (reference sequence). The chain's CDR3 is CASSLSSGGTDTQYF. The CDR3 nucleotides are TGTGCCAGCAGCTTATCTAGCGGGGGGACAGATACGCAGTATTTT. Combining the CDR3 with reference TRBV7-9 and TRBJ2-3 gives the whole variable domain DTGVSQNPRHKITKRGQNVTFRCDPISEHNRLYWYRQTLGQGPEFLTYFQNEAQLEKSRLLSDRFSAERPKGSFSTLEIQRTEQGDSAMYLCASSLSSGGTDTQYFGPGTRLTVL.